These 5 T cell receptor beta chains were all obtained from the same sample, sequenced in a study of radiation and T cells in renal cell carcinoma (TCRdb year 2020). The time point label, read with the paper, signifies: blood 2 weeks post-SBRT. The treatment or condition label here, explained by the study, means: 15 Gy SBRT to primary tumor, nephrectomy 4 weeks later. The library was prepared using the immunoSEQ multiplex PCR assay. TCRdb took this table from immuneACCESS and kept in-frame rearrangements with V and J called. Such tables lack part of the clones; where checked against another copy, unresolved V genes explain under half of the gap, and the rest is unexplained. In this sample the table shows roughly 130,000 clones, more than 70% of which occur a single time. Around 6% of the sample is taken by the ten largest. Sequencing was performed on blood, taken from a patient whose treatment included radiotherapy and nephrectomy. The origin of the receptors is an older woman with renal cell carcinoma.

Here the CDR3 DNA reads TGTGCCAGCTCCCCGGACAGGGGCTCCTACAATGAGCAGTTCTTC. As protein: CASSPDRGSYNEQFF. This chain joins TRBV18 and TRBJ2-1; TRBD1 matches at 9 bases. The CDR3 is 15 amino acids. The germline V gene encodes CDR1 KGHSH and CDR2 LQKENI. Trimming took 6 bases from V and 0 from J; bases not matched to a gene: 3.

The CDR3 here is CASTDKGAPNEKLFF. CDR3 nucleotide sequence: TGTGCCAGTACCGACAAGGGGGCACCTAATGAAAAACTGTTTTTT. This rearrangement joins TRBV19 to TRBJ1-4, with TRBD1 matching over 7 bases. CDR3 length: 15 amino acids. J was trimmed by 3 bases and V by 7 bases; bases with no gene match: 8. CDR1 and CDR2 from the germline V gene are LNHDA and SQIVND (reference sequence).

The chain joins TRBV5-1 to TRBJ2-7, with 9 bases matching TRBD1. V shed 0 bases, J shed 2 bases, and the junction held 6 bases outside the gene matches. The CDR3 runs to 16 residues. Germline assignment: CDR1 SGHRS and CDR2 YFSETQ. DNA for the CDR3: TGCGCCAGCAGCTTGGCCGGGACAGGGAAGACCTACGAGCAGTACTTC. Protein product: CASSLAGTGKTYEQYF. The variable domain in full, completed from reference TRBV5-1 and TRBJ2-7, reads KAGVTQTPRYLIKTRGQQVTLSCSPISGHRSVSWYQQTPGQGLQFLFEYFSETQRNKGNFPGRFSGRQFSNSRSEMNVSTLELGDSALYLCASSLAGTGKTYEQYFGPGTRLTVT.

The chain is built from TRBV5-1 and TRBJ2-5, with D perhaps TRBD1 (6 bases). CDR3 length equals 14 residues. Per the germline V gene, CDR1 is SGHRS and CDR2 is YFSETQ. Trimming took 3 bases from V and 2 from J, leaving 11 bases between them. CDR3 sequence reads: CASSSSGAQETQYF. CDR3 nucleotides: TGCGCCAGCAGCTCCTCAGGGGCTCAAGAGACCCAGTACTTC.

The rearrangement joins TRBV19 to TRBJ2-7, with TRBD2 as a possible D gene (6 bases). Trimming removed 3 bases at V and 0 bases at J, with 9 bases between. This CDR3 is 14 amino acids long. Germline values: CDR1 LNHDA, CDR2 SQIVND (reference sequence). The DNA of the CDR3 is TGTGCCAGTAGTATGGGAGGACACTCCTACGAGCAGTACTTC. Translating it yields CASSMGGHSYEQYF.